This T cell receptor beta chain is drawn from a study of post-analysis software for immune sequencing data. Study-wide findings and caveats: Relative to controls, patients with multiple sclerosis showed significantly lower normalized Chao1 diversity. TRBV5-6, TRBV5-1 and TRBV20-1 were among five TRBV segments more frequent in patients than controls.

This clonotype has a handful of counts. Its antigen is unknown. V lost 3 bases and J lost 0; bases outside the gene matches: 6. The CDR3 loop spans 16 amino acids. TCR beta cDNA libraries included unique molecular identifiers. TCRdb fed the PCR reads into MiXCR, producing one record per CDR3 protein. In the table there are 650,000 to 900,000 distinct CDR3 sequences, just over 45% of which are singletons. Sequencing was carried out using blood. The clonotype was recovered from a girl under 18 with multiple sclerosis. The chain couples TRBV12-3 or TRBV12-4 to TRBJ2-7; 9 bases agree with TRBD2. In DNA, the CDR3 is TGTGCCAGCAGTTTTAGAGGCGGGAGGGCCTCCTACGAGCAGTACTTC. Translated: CASSFRGGRASYEQYF.